Included here is one TCR beta chain sequence, with context. Its specificity is unknown. These data are taken from a study of cytomegalovirus exposure and HLA in healthy donors. Study details: Inside one of the first data releases sat about 85 million unique TCRs taken from HLA-typed donors.

V was trimmed by 5 bases and J by 4 bases, leaving 10 bases between them. Germline-derived CDR1 and CDR2 are SNHLY and FYNNEI. This CDR3 is 13 amino acids long. Whole-study findings and limits: Apparent HLA restriction characterized most CMV-associated TCR beta chains in a later analysis. Using the classifier, cytomegalovirus status was reportedly diagnosed with high specificity and sensitivity. Prior analysis indicated that the majority of TCR beta V segments exhibited productivity approximately 87% or approximately 30% of the time.

The PCR had 60 Vbeta and 13 Jbeta primers. Only in-frame clones appear in the TCRdb table, and some are missing; sequencing was by immunoSEQ multiplex PCR. The sample contains roughly 150,000 clones, approximately 80% of which appear only once. The chain combines TRBV2 with TRBJ2-3; D possibly corresponds to TRBD1 (6 bases). This sequence was found in a man aged 25 to 40 in good health and CMV-seropositive. Sequenced input: PBMCs. CDR3 coding DNA: TGTGCCAGCAGTACAGGGAGTCCAGATACGCAGTATTTT. It translates to CASSTGSPDTQYF.